The source of this TCR beta chain is a study of blood T cell repertoires in COVID-19 (dated by TCRdb to the early 2020s). About the study as a whole: Collaborator samples came from the United States, Italy and Spain and covered acute and convalescent phases of COVID-19. Where available, HLA class I and class II types were taken from metadata supplied by the sample provider and were not determined by assay-based typing. The prospective study material was composed of cDNA or gDNA derived from T cells, B-cell-depleted T cells, or PBMCs. A de-identified subject ID, COVID-19 status, age in years and sex were almost always included in the sample metadata. The dataset comprised deeply sampled blood TCRbeta repertoires from subjects exposed to, actively infected with, or recovered from COVID-19. A freely available public database, intended as a resource for researchers studying the immune response to SARS-CoV-2, is where the repertoires were released. Samples came from the ongoing ImmuneRACE study (first 160 participants) plus 1,254 subjects from 6 global collaborators. Here is what the overall study found, with its caveats: How much clinical and demographic metadata was included differed by source and by participant, and the metadata was provided uncurated.

For this clone: The target of this receptor is not known. No base quality information exists; no much larger clone differs at one position.

CDR1 and CDR2 (MGHRA, YSYEKL) derive from the germline V gene. Its CDR3 holds 15 amino acids, cysteine through phenylalanine. The CDR3 DNA has 45 bases and is translated from base 1. Trimming costs V 1 base and J 2 bases, and their ends lie 12 bases apart. TCRbeta CDR3 regions were amplified from genomic DNA using the immunoSEQ Assay, a bias-controlled multiplex PCR. Processing in the source paper ran as follows. Within the assay, amplification of reference gene primers was used to estimate how many nucleated cells each sample contained. To quantify the absolute abundance of each unique TCRbeta CDR3 rearrangement, sequence reads were collapsed and filtered. For each sample, productive Simpson clonality was calculated as the square root of Simpson's diversity index across productive rearrangements. This immuneACCESS table, as held by TCRdb, lists in-frame sequences with V and J called but not all clones. Of the missing ones, under half trace to an unresolved V gene in checked studies; the others have no known cause. V and J calls and clone size are copied from that table; D and trimming were computed from the DNA. The sample table contains around 150,000 clones; only one count was recorded for more than 65% of them. Of the sample, about 14% falls within the top ten clones.

Collaborating institutions collected whole blood in K2EDTA tubes following their own protocols. For TCRbeta analysis, collaborators shipped samples as frozen whole blood, isolated PBMCs, or DNA extracted from either of those sample types. This TCR was sampled from a woman older than 75 with acute or convalescent COVID-19. The sample comprised peripheral blood. The sequence links TRBV4-1 to TRBJ2-7, with a weak D call of TRBD1 (5 bases match). The CDR3 region reads CASSQVSQATYEQYF. The DNA is TGCGCCAGCAGCCAAGTATCACAGGCGACCTACGAGCAGTACTTC.